These 19 T cell receptor beta chains share one sample of origin, sequenced in a study of blood T cell repertoires in COVID-19. TCRdb's table, derived via immunoSEQ multiplex PCR, lists solely in-frame clones and lacks some. The sample consists of fewer than 150,000 clones, approximately 83% of them appearing once. The sequenced sample consisted of peripheral blood. Receptor source: a woman aged 45 to 65 with acute or convalescent COVID-19.

The V gene is TRBV12-3 or TRBV12-4, the J gene TRBJ2-5; D possibly corresponds to TRBD1 (6 bases). Deletions cut 7 bases from V and 4 bases from J, with 10 bases between. The CDR3 extends over 12 amino acids. The CDR3 bases are TGTGCCAGCATGGGCAGGGGAGAGACCCAGTACTTC. As protein: CASMGRGETQYF.

The J gene is TRBJ2-3, the V gene TRBV7-6; maybe TRBD2 (5 bases). CDR3 length equals 15 residues. Germline CDR1 and CDR2: SGHVS and FNYEAQ. Trimming stripped 4 bases from V and 1 base from J, with 12 bases between. Written as DNA, the CDR3 is TGTGCCAGCAGCTCTCAACTAGTGGGCACAGATACGCAGTATTTT. Amino acid sequence: CASSSQLVGTDTQYF.

This chain joins TRBV5-6 and TRBJ2-3, with D perhaps matching TRBD2 (5 bases). The CDR3 spans 13 residues. The V and J ends lost 0 bases and 3 bases respectively, with 5 bases between them. Germline values: CDR1 SGHDT, CDR2 YYEEEE. CDR3 amino acids: CASSLAGTDTQYF. In nucleotides, the CDR3 is TGTGCCAGCAGCTTGGCGGGGACAGATACGCAGTATTTT.

The chain carries TRBV5-5 and TRBJ1-5; 8 nucleotides align to TRBD1. CDR3 size: 17 residues. With V trimmed by 2 bases and J by 3 bases, 10 bases remained unmatched. Germline V gene sequence: CDR1 SGHKS, CDR2 YYEKEE (reference sequence). The CDR3 reads CASSLGGTGKFNQPQHF. DNA for the CDR3: TGTGCCAGCAGCTTAGGGGGGACAGGTAAATTCAATCAGCCCCAGCATTTT. Full variable domain (rest looked up from reference TRBV5-5 and TRBJ1-5): DAGVTQSPTHLIKTRGQQVTLRCSPISGHKSVSWYQQVLGQGPQFIFQYYEKEERGRGNFPDRFSARQFPNYSSELNVNALLLGDSALYLCASSLGGTGKFNQPQHFGDGTRLSIL.

The chain is built from TRBV13 and TRBJ1-3, with a tentative D call TRBD1 (6 bases). Between the trimmed V and J ends, which lost 0 bases and 0 bases, there was a span of 12 bases. Germline V gives CDR1 PRHDT, CDR2 FYEKMQ (reference sequence). The CDR3 runs to 17 residues. The CDR3 DNA follows: TGTGCCAGCAGCTTAGGCCCGCCGGGACACTCTGGAAACACCATATATTTT. Its translation is CASSLGPPGHSGNTIYF.

This chain joins TRBV19 and TRBJ1-1; 9 nucleotides align to TRBD1. Germline CDR1 is LNHDA and CDR2 is SQIVND (reference sequence). Trimming took 3 bases from V and 0 from J; bases not matched to a gene: 8. The CDR3 contains 17 residues. The CDR3 is CASSIVDRGGMNTEAFF. CDR3 bases: TGTGCCAGTAGTATCGTGGACAGGGGAGGGATGAACACTGAAGCTTTCTTT.

This clone was recorded a few times. The chain carries TRBV24-1 and TRBJ1-2; 7 bases match TRBD1. Germline lookup yields CDR1 KGHDR and CDR2 SFDVKD. The CDR3 has 14 residues. After removal of 6 bases from V and 6 bases from J, the junction contained 9 bases not matched to a gene. The CDR3 nucleotides are TGTGCCACCAGTCCCGAAGACAGGGTACATGGCTACACCTTC. Amino acid sequence: CATSPEDRVHGYTF.

This clone came up a few times. The rearrangement links TRBV29-1 to TRBJ1-1, with D perhaps TRBD1 (5 bases). The ends were cut back, 0 bases at V and 6 bases at J, with 17 bases in the middle. The V gene's germline CDR1 is SQVTM and CDR2 ANQGSEA. The CDR3 covers 15 residues. CDR3 sequence: CSVEDQMGRGSEAFF. The CDR3 nucleotides are TGCAGCGTTGAAGATCAAATGGGGAGGGGATCTGAAGCTTTCTTT. The variable domain in full, with the rest retrieved from reference TRBV29-1 and TRBJ1-1, is SAVISQKPSRDICQRGTSLTIQCQVDSQVTMMFWYRQQPGQSLTLIATANQGSEATYESGFVIDKFPISRPNLTFSTLTVSNMSPEDSSIYLCSVEDQMGRGSEAFFGQGTRLTVV.

The chain is built from TRBV6-5 and TRBJ1-3, with D uncertain. The CDR3 has 13 amino acids. Trimming shortened V by 7 bases and J by 3 bases, and 10 bases separated the two germline ends. From germline, CDR1 is MNHEY and CDR2 SVGAGI. The CDR3 nucleotides are TGTGCCAGCATCCCCGACTTTGGAAACACCATATATTTT. This sequence encodes CASIPDFGNTIYF.

This clone came up once. V usage is TRBV30 and J usage is TRBJ1-6, with TRBD1 matching over 8 bases. Losses at the gene ends were 6 bases for V and 1 base for J; bases not matched to a gene: 8. The CDR3 consists of 16 residues. CDR1 and CDR2 (germline): GTSNPN, SVGIG (reference sequence). Written as DNA, the CDR3 is TGTGCCTGCTTGCGACAGGGGTGGTCCTATAATTCACCCCTCCACTTT. This encodes CACLRQGWSYNSPLHF.

This clone has just one count. This sequence joins TRBV5-4 and TRBJ1-1, with D possibly being TRBD1 (6 bases). The CDR3 is 12 residues long. With 4 bases removed from V and 5 bases from J, the gap between germline ends came to 9 bases. Germline values: CDR1 SGHNT, CDR2 YYREEE (reference sequence). The CDR3 nucleotides read TGTGCCAGCAGCCCAGGGGTGACTGAAGCTTTCTTT. Translation: CASSPGVTEAFF.

On this clone itself: An end of the junction differs from the germline gene, which may be a read error. The chain combines TRBV30 with TRBJ2-7; D perhaps matches TRBD2 (6 bases). This CDR3 is built from 9 residues. The germline V gene has CDR1 GTSNPN and CDR2 SVGIG (reference sequence). The DNA of the CDR3 is TGTGCTGCCGGGAGCTCCCCCCTATTC. It specifies CAAGSSPLF.

The chain carries TRBV9 and TRBJ1-5; no clear D. This CDR3 has 14 amino acids. Germline loops: CDR1 SGDLS, CDR2 YYNGEE. The V gene lost 4 bases and the J gene lost 1 base, with 9 bases spanning the gap. In nucleotides, the CDR3 is TGTGCCAGCAGCAACGGACTGAGCAATCAGCCCCAGCATTTT. This codes for CASSNGLSNQPQHF.

V and J are TRBV6-5 and TRBJ2-2; D is unclear. Germline CDR1 is MNHEY and CDR2 is SVGAGI. This CDR3 has 13 residues. Trimming shortened V by 8 bases and J by 4 bases, and 11 bases separated the two germline ends. The CDR3 spells CASGIAPTGELFF. For the CDR3, the DNA is TGTGCCAGCGGTATTGCGCCCACCGGGGAGCTGTTTTTT.

The genes are TRBV6-1 and TRBJ2-2; 7 positions agree with TRBD2. The junction had 10 bases not matched to a gene; V was cut back by 0 bases and J by 0 bases. The germline V gene has CDR1 MNHNS and CDR2 SASEGT. The CDR3 contains 19 residues. The CDR3 DNA sequence: TGTGCCAGCAGTGAAGCGGACGGGGGGATCTACGCGAACACCGGGGAGCTGTTTTTT. Translation: CASSEADGGIYANTGELFF.

The chain joins TRBV6-4 to TRBJ1-2; D not resolved. The germline V and J ends were trimmed by 3 bases and 6 bases, with 17 bases remaining between them. The CDR3 consists of 15 residues. In germline, CDR1 is MRHNA, CDR2 SNTAGT. The CDR3 loop reads CASSEVWAPGHGYTF. Here the CDR3 DNA reads TGTGCCAGCAGTGAGGTGTGGGCCCCCGGCCATGGCTACACCTTC.

The chain combines TRBV28 with TRBJ1-5, with 7 bases fitting TRBD1. The V and J ends lost 4 bases and 3 bases, in that order; junction bases with no gene match: 3. This CDR3 spans 14 amino acids. CDR1 is MDHEN, CDR2 SYDVKM, per germline. The CDR3 here is CASSSDRVNQPQHF. The DNA of the CDR3 is TGTGCCAGCAGTTCTGACAGGGTCAATCAGCCCCAGCATTTT.

In this sample, this clone turned up a few times. The rearrangement joins TRBV7-8 to TRBJ1-1; 7 nucleotides align to TRBD1. This CDR3 is 12 amino acids long. From germline, CDR1 is SGHVS and CDR2 FQNEAQ. V lost 5 bases, J lost 5 bases, and 2 bases stayed unmatched. The CDR3 loop reads CASSKQGTEAFF. DNA for the CDR3: TGTGCCAGCAGCAAACAGGGGACTGAAGCTTTCTTT.

This clone was counted a single time. V usage is TRBV27 and J usage is TRBJ2-7, with TRBD1 as a possible D gene (6 bases). Per germline, CDR1 MNHEY and CDR2 SMNVEV (reference sequence). V was trimmed by 7 bases and J by 2 bases, leaving 12 bases between them. CDR3 size: 13 residues. The CDR3 sequence is CASTNRAPYEQYF. In DNA form, the CDR3 reads TGTGCCAGCACAAACAGGGCTCCCTACGAGCAGTACTTC.